What follows are 17 T cell receptor beta chains derived from one specimen sequenced in a study of blood T cell repertoires in COVID-19. Generated by immunoSEQ multiplex PCR, the TCRdb table keeps only in-frame clones and is missing some. This table holds a few hundred thousand clones, about 83% found once. Sequencing used PBMCs or T cells enriched from blood (not recorded which). These receptor sequences come from a woman aged 45-59 years who had recovered from COVID-19.

J is TRBJ2-5 and V is TRBV6-5; perhaps TRBD1 as D (5 bases). V lost 5 bases and J 4 bases, leaving 11 bases between the germline ends. Germline values: CDR1 MNHEY, CDR2 SVGAGI. The CDR3 loop spans 13 amino acids. The CDR3 DNA sequence: TGTGCCAGCAGTCCTGGGGCATTAGAGACCCAGTACTTC. It encodes CASSPGALETQYF.

This chain joins TRBV27 and TRBJ1-2; D is perhaps TRBD1 (5 bases). The germline CDR1 and CDR2 sequences are MNHEY and SMNVEV (reference sequence). CDR3 length: 14 residues. Between the trimmed V and J ends, which lost 3 bases and 6 bases, there was a span of 14 bases. This chain's CDR3 is CASSFSPGLDGYTF. The DNA of the CDR3 is TGTGCCAGCAGTTTCTCTCCAGGGTTAGATGGCTACACCTTC.

V is TRBV4-1 and J is TRBJ2-2, with D perhaps TRBD1 (7 bases). Per germline, CDR1 MGHRA and CDR2 YSYEKL. CDR3 length: 15 amino acids. V shed 7 bases and J shed 4 bases, with 16 bases lying between them. Written as DNA, the CDR3 is TGCGCCAGCACCTGGACCCAGGGGGGCACCGGGGAGCTGTTTTTT. It translates to CASTWTQGGTGELFF.

This sequence joins TRBV6-6 and TRBJ1-4; D is perhaps TRBD1 (5 bases). Germline CDR1 MNHNY, CDR2 SVGAGI (reference sequence). With 7 bases removed from V and 7 bases from J, the gap between germline ends came to 10 bases. The CDR3 runs to 12 residues. This CDR3 reads CASTWGGEKLFF. The CDR3 DNA reads as TGTGCCAGCACGTGGGGGGGTGAAAAACTGTTTTTT.

V is TRBV30 and J is TRBJ1-2, with 9 nucleotides matching TRBD1. The germline CDR1 and CDR2 sequences are GTSNPN and SVGIG (reference sequence). V lost 3 bases and J lost 5; bases outside the gene matches: 10. The CDR3 spans 15 residues. The CDR3 DNA reads as TGTGCCTGGAGATACCGGGACAGGGAGAATTATGGCTACACCTTC. This codes for CAWRYRDRENYGYTF.

This sequence joins TRBV28 and TRBJ2-5; no definite D call. This CDR3 is 11 amino acids long. V was clipped by 4 bases and J by 2 bases, with 2 bases between them. The germline gives CDR1 MDHEN, CDR2 SYDVKM. Here the CDR3 reads CASSSQETQYF. CDR3 nucleotides: TGTGCCAGCAGTTCACAAGAGACCCAGTACTTC.

Turning to this clone: Other DNA sequences of this sample code for an identical CDR3. As DNA, the CDR3 is TGTGCCAGCAGCCAGGGACAGGTGAACACTGAAGCTTTCTTT. This translates into CASSQGQVNTEAFF. The chain links TRBV3-1 (or the pseudogene TRBV3-2) to TRBJ1-1; TRBD1 aligns across 8 bases. Trimming cost V 3 bases and J 0 bases; bases outside gene matches: 0. In germline, CDR1 is LGHDT, CDR2 YNNKEL (reference sequence). The CDR3 has 14 amino acids.

The chain uses TRBV6-5 and TRBJ1-2; D is ambiguous. The ends were cut back, 2 bases at V and 0 bases at J, with 7 bases in the middle. The CDR3 is 14 amino acids. Germline CDR1 and CDR2: MNHEY and SVGAGI. The CDR3 bases are TGTGCCAGCAGTTACGCTAATTCTAACTATGGCTACACCTTC. This gives the protein CASSYANSNYGYTF.

The chain carries TRBV4-1 and TRBJ1-5, with TRBD1 matching 7 bases. Germline CDR1 is MGHRA and CDR2 is YSYEKL. V dropped 2 bases and J dropped 8; count of bases not matched to a gene: 9. This CDR3 contains 15 residues. The CDR3 region has the DNA TGCGCCAGCAGCCAATCAGGGGCTCAGGGGGAGCCCCAGCATTTT. It encodes CASSQSGAQGEPQHF.

The V and J genes are TRBV7-8 and TRBJ1-4; D unclear. The CDR3 has 15 amino acids. The V gene lost 4 bases and the J gene lost 0 bases, with 9 bases spanning the gap. Per the germline V gene, CDR1 is SGHVS and CDR2 is FQNEAQ. CDR3 protein: CASSSVRATNEKLFF. In DNA, the CDR3 is TGTGCCAGCAGCTCAGTACGGGCAACTAATGAAAAACTGTTTTTT.

V usage is TRBV4-2 and J usage is TRBJ2-1, with D possibly being TRBD2 (5 bases). The CDR3 runs to 18 residues. The V end was cut by 3 bases, the J end by 5 bases, with 23 bases between. Germline V gene data show CDR1 as LGHNA and CDR2 as YNFKEQ. The DNA for the CDR3 is TGTGCCAGCAGCCAGCCCGATGAGGCTAGCATTCGCCACAATGAGCAGTTCTTC. Amino acid sequence: CASSQPDEASIRHNEQFF.

The chain carries TRBV19 and TRBJ2-3; D unclear. V gave up 5 bases and J gave up 4 bases, with 10 bases separating them. Germline V gene data show CDR1 as LNHDA and CDR2 as SQIVND (reference sequence). The CDR3 is 13 residues long. The CDR3 loop reads CASSVSPSDTQYF. The CDR3 nucleotides are TGTGCCAGTAGTGTTTCTCCGTCAGATACGCAGTATTTT.

The chain carries TRBV6-5 and TRBJ1-5, with D perhaps TRBD1 (5 bases). CDR3 length: 13 residues. V was pared by 6 bases and J by 2 bases, with 8 bases between. CDR1 and CDR2 (germline): MNHEY, SVGAGI. CDR3 in DNA: TGTGCCAGCAGGCCACAGGGCAATCAGCCCCAGCATTTT. This gives the protein CASRPQGNQPQHF.

The chain carries TRBV6-5 and TRBJ2-7; D possibly corresponds to TRBD2 (5 bases). Germline V CDR1 and CDR2: MNHEY, SVGAGI. The CDR3 is 14 residues long. The V and J ends lost 0 bases and 5 bases respectively, with 11 bases between them. CDR3 region: CASSYSGEPDEQYF. In nucleotides, the CDR3 is TGTGCCAGCAGTTACTCGGGAGAACCGGACGAGCAGTACTTC.

This clone was observed once. This chain joins TRBV7-9 and TRBJ1-1, with D unclear. The V and J ends lost 5 bases and 0 bases respectively, with 22 bases between them. CDR1 SEHNR and CDR2 FQNEAQ come from the germline V gene (reference sequence). CDR3 length: 18 residues. Here the CDR3 reads CASSRFLQVRFMNTEAFF. The CDR3 DNA reads as TGTGCCAGCAGCCGTTTCTTGCAAGTCAGATTCATGAACACTGAAGCTTTCTTT.

The chain employs TRBV12-3 or TRBV12-4 and TRBJ1-1; possibly TRBD1 for D (6 bases). The CDR3 totals 13 residues. V was trimmed by 10 bases and J by 5 bases, leaving 17 bases between them. The CDR3 region is CATNFGRGTEAFF. The CDR3 region has the DNA TGTGCCACCAATTTCGGTAGGGGGACTGAAGCTTTCTTT.

The rearrangement uses TRBV2 and TRBJ1-1; TRBD1 aligns across 8 bases. Germline V gene lookup returns CDR1 SNHLY and CDR2 FYNNEI. Trimming at V came to 6 bases and at J to 3 bases, leaving 15 bases not matched to a gene. The CDR3 loop spans 17 amino acids. In DNA, the CDR3 is TGTGCCAGCAGGGCCGGGACAGGAAGAGGATCGGACACTGAAGCTTTCTTT. Translation: CASRAGTGRGSDTEAFF.